This T cell receptor beta chain was profiled in a study of CD8 T cells in ankylosing spondylitis. This clonotype has at least ten counts. Its antigen is not known. Quantitative molecular-barcoded 5'-RACE generated the TCR beta libraries. TCRdb itself ran the 5' RACE reads through MiXCR, one entry per CDR3 protein. Among about 400,000 distinct CDR3 sequences listed, 20% to 25% were seen once. The CDR3 extends over 13 amino acids. V lost 5 bases, J lost 2 bases, and 2 bases stayed unmatched. CDR1 and CDR2 from the germline V gene are DFQATT and SNEGSKA (reference sequence). General study points: The study looked at matched synovial fluid samples from ankylosing spondylitis patients. Disease-linked clones were reported to be significantly enriched there. The study identified a TCR beta motif of under ten highly homologous variants that appeared characteristic of ankylosing spondylitis blood. Earlier authors reported some of these motif variants in reactive arthritis synovial fluid and blood. Peripheral blood held disease-linked clones only at relatively low frequency, and these were CD8+.

The clonotype was recovered from a male donor with ankylosing spondylitis. This rearrangement joins TRBV20-1 to TRBJ2-5; 10 bases align to TRBD1. Sequenced: blood, either unsorted or a sorted T cell fraction (not recorded which). CDR3 coding DNA: TGCAGTGCTGGACAGGGGGGTCAAGAGACCCAGTACTTC. This codes for CSAGQGGQETQYF.